The rows below give T cell receptor beta chains drawn from one sample of a study of T cells in Graves' hyperthyroidism and ophthalmopathy. TCRdb reprocessed the multiplex PCR reads with MiXCR, giving one entry per CDR3 protein. The sample consists of roughly 580,000 distinct CDR3 sequences, 14% of them appearing once. What was sequenced was blood. These receptors all stem from a woman aged 30 to 39 with Graves' hyperthyroidism that later progressed to Graves' ophthalmopathy. The CDR3 runs from the conserved cysteine through the conserved F or W. D genes are given only for firm matches. Some rows have no size entry. The others give once, few or many, or a class for an expanded clone.

v_call: TRBV3-1; clone_size: many; d_call: -; j_call: TRBJ2-5; cdr3_nt: TGTGCCAGCAGCCAAGTCGAGGAGTCACCCCAAGAGACCCAGTACTTC; cdr3_aa: CASSQVEESPQETQYF
v_call: TRBV6-1; clone_size: many; d_call: -; j_call: TRBJ2-2; cdr3_nt: TGTGCCAGCAGAGACAGCGGTCCCGGGGAGCTGTTTTTT; cdr3_aa: CASRDSGPGELFF
v_call: TRBV25-1; clone_size: few; d_call: -; j_call: TRBJ2-2; cdr3_nt: TGTGCCAGCAGTGTCAGCACCGGGGAGCTGTTTTTT; cdr3_aa: CASSVSTGELFF
v_call: TRBV30; clone_size: -; d_call: -; j_call: TRBJ2-7; cdr3_nt: TGTGCCTGGAGTGGAGACCCTCATGGGGTCGAGCAGTACTTC; cdr3_aa: CAWSGDPHGVEQYF
v_call: TRBV4-2; clone_size: once; d_call: -; j_call: TRBJ2-7; cdr3_nt: TGTGCCAGCAGCCACGTAACCCTCACAGGTGATTACGAGCAGTACTTC; cdr3_aa: CASSHVTLTGDYEQYF
v_call: TRBV24-1; clone_size: many; d_call: -; j_call: TRBJ2-2; cdr3_nt: TGTGCCACCAGTGAGGATGGAGTAGGCAGCACCGGGGAGCTGTTTTTT; cdr3_aa: CATSEDGVGSTGELFF
v_call: TRBV4-1; clone_size: -; d_call: TRBD1; j_call: TRBJ1-1; cdr3_nt: TGCGCCAGCAGCGTAGACAGGGATGAAACTGAAGCTTTCTTT; cdr3_aa: CASSVDRDETEAFF
v_call: TRBV20-1; clone_size: many; d_call: TRBD2; j_call: TRBJ2-1; cdr3_nt: TGCAGTGCTAGACGGACTAGCGGGCCGGACAATGAGCAGTTCTTC; cdr3_aa: CSARRTSGPDNEQFF
v_call: TRBV12-3/TRBV12-4; clone_size: many; d_call: -; j_call: TRBJ1-6; cdr3_nt: TGTGCCAGCAGCTTTCGGGGGGGAAATTCACCCCTCCACTTT; cdr3_aa: CASSFRGGNSPLHF
v_call: TRBV5-5; clone_size: few; d_call: -; j_call: TRBJ2-1; cdr3_nt: TGTGCCAGCAGCTTGGCGTCGGATAGCTCCTACAATGAGCAGTTCTTC; cdr3_aa: CASSLASDSSYNEQFF
v_call: TRBV28; clone_size: few; d_call: TRBD1; j_call: TRBJ1-6; cdr3_nt: TGTGCCAGCAGTTCATCACAGGGGGTTAGGCATTCACCCCTCCACTTT; cdr3_aa: CASSSSQGVRHSPLHF
v_call: TRBV6-1; clone_size: -; d_call: TRBD2; j_call: TRBJ2-3; cdr3_nt: TGTGCCAGCAGTGAAGTGGGAGCGGGAGACACAGATACGCAGTATTTT; cdr3_aa: CASSEVGAGDTDTQYF
v_call: TRBV7-3; clone_size: few; d_call: -; j_call: TRBJ2-7; cdr3_nt: TGTGCCAGCAGCTCTCCCCAGGGAATGGTAGTAGAGCAGTACTTC; cdr3_aa: CASSSPQGMVVEQYF
v_call: TRBV7-9; clone_size: few; d_call: -; j_call: TRBJ1-1; cdr3_nt: TGTGCCAGCAGCTCCTCGATGGGGCCGGGGAACACTGAAGCTTTCTTT; cdr3_aa: CASSSSMGPGNTEAFF
v_call: TRBV12-3/TRBV12-4; clone_size: many; d_call: TRBD1; j_call: TRBJ2-7; cdr3_nt: TGTGCCAGCACCTCAACCGGGACAGGGTCCTACGAGCAGTACTTC; cdr3_aa: CASTSTGTGSYEQYF
v_call: TRBV12-3/TRBV12-4; clone_size: many; d_call: -; j_call: TRBJ2-1; cdr3_nt: TGTGCCAGCAGTTTTGGTTTCGGGAGCAATGAGCAGTTCTTC; cdr3_aa: CASSFGFGSNEQFF
v_call: TRBV18; clone_size: many; d_call: -; j_call: TRBJ2-3; cdr3_nt: TGTGCCAGCTCACCATTGCCCGCGCTTGCCTCAGATACGCAGTATTTT; cdr3_aa: CASSPLPALASDTQYF
v_call: TRBV11-2; clone_size: many; d_call: TRBD1; j_call: TRBJ1-1; cdr3_nt: TGTGCCAGCAGCTCGGACAGGGCCCAGACTGAAGCTTTCTTT; cdr3_aa: CASSSDRAQTEAFF
v_call: TRBV3-1; clone_size: many; d_call: -; j_call: TRBJ2-1; cdr3_nt: TGTGCCAGCAGCCAAGCTTCTGTCTACAATGAGCAGTTCTTC; cdr3_aa: CASSQASVYNEQFF
v_call: TRBV3-1; clone_size: -; d_call: -; j_call: TRBJ1-1; cdr3_nt: TGTGCCAGCAGTTACGTTAGGGGGTGGACTGAAGCTTTGTTT; cdr3_aa: CASSYVRGWTEALF
v_call: TRBV5-1; clone_size: many; d_call: TRBD1; j_call: TRBJ1-2; cdr3_nt: TGCGCCAGCAGCTTGACAGGGGGCGGAGGCGGCTACACCTTC; cdr3_aa: CASSLTGGGGGYTF
v_call: TRBV3-1; clone_size: -; d_call: -; j_call: TRBJ2-1; cdr3_nt: TGTGCCAGCAGCCAAGAAGGAGAGGGCCTAGGGAAGCAGTTCTTC; cdr3_aa: CASSQEGEGLGKQFF
v_call: TRBV7-3; clone_size: few; d_call: -; j_call: TRBJ2-2; cdr3_nt: TGTGCCAGCGGGCCTTACACCGGGGAGCTGTTTTTT; cdr3_aa: CASGPYTGELFF
v_call: TRBV24-1; clone_size: many; d_call: TRBD2; j_call: TRBJ2-2; cdr3_nt: TGTGCCACGGGGGAGGGAATCGGGGAGCTGTTTTTT; cdr3_aa: CATGEGIGELFF
v_call: TRBV18; clone_size: few; d_call: TRBD2; j_call: TRBJ2-2; cdr3_nt: TGTGCCAGCTCACCACTAGCGGGAGCGTACGACACCGGGGAGCTGTTTTTT; cdr3_aa: CASSPLAGAYDTGELFF
v_call: TRBV29-1; clone_size: many; d_call: -; j_call: TRBJ1-4; cdr3_nt: TGCAGCGCGGGGGACCTGGGTGAAAAACTGTTTTTT; cdr3_aa: CSAGDLGEKLFF
v_call: TRBV7-3; clone_size: -; d_call: -; j_call: TRBJ2-1; cdr3_nt: TGTGCCAGCAGCTCACTAGGACATGAGCAGTTCTTC; cdr3_aa: CASSSLGHEQFF
v_call: TRBV12-3/TRBV12-4; clone_size: many; d_call: TRBD2; j_call: TRBJ2-1; cdr3_nt: TGTGCCAGCAGTTTCCTGGGTAGCGGGAGTCGGAATGAGCAGTTCTTC; cdr3_aa: CASSFLGSGSRNEQFF
v_call: TRBV18; clone_size: many; d_call: TRBD2; j_call: TRBJ2-7; cdr3_nt: TGTGCCAGCTCACCCCAGGGACTAGCGGGAGCTTACGAGCAGTACTTC; cdr3_aa: CASSPQGLAGAYEQYF
v_call: TRBV19; clone_size: -; d_call: -; j_call: TRBJ2-2; cdr3_nt: TGTGCCAGTAGTCCAGCCCTCAACACCGGGGAGCTGTTTTTT; cdr3_aa: CASSPALNTGELFF
v_call: TRBV28; clone_size: many; d_call: -; j_call: TRBJ2-7; cdr3_nt: TGTGCCAGCAGTCCACCTCCGGGACATAGCTACGAGCAGTACTTC; cdr3_aa: CASSPPPGHSYEQYF
v_call: TRBV30; clone_size: few; d_call: -; j_call: TRBJ1-2; cdr3_nt: TGTGCCTGGAGTACCTCCCCAGGTATCGATAGCTACACCTTC; cdr3_aa: CAWSTSPGIDSYTF
v_call: TRBV7-2; clone_size: many; d_call: -; j_call: TRBJ1-4; cdr3_nt: TGTGCCAGCAGCTCGTACTCAGGGGCCCTAAATGAAAAACTGTTTTTT; cdr3_aa: CASSSYSGALNEKLFF
v_call: TRBV6-2/TRBV6-3; clone_size: many; d_call: -; j_call: TRBJ2-7; cdr3_nt: TGTGCCAGCAGTTACGACTTCTCCCCCATGGTAGCCTACGAGCAGTACTTC; cdr3_aa: CASSYDFSPMVAYEQYF
v_call: TRBV5-1; clone_size: -; d_call: TRBD1; j_call: TRBJ2-2; cdr3_nt: TGCGCCAGCAGCTCGGACAGGGATACCGGGGAGCTGTTTTTT; cdr3_aa: CASSSDRDTGELFF
v_call: TRBV12-3/TRBV12-4; clone_size: many; d_call: TRBD1; j_call: TRBJ2-3; cdr3_nt: TGTGCCAGCAGCCCTGACAGGGCCACGTATACGCAGTATTTT; cdr3_aa: CASSPDRATYTQYF
v_call: TRBV7-9; clone_size: -; d_call: TRBD2; j_call: TRBJ2-5; cdr3_nt: TGTGCCAGCAGCTCATTCCTCACGGGACTAGCGGGAGAGACCCAGTACTTC; cdr3_aa: CASSSFLTGLAGETQYF
v_call: TRBV15; clone_size: many; d_call: -; j_call: TRBJ1-1; cdr3_nt: TGTGCCACCAGCTTCCGTACCGGGAGGGACACTGAAGCTTTCTTT; cdr3_aa: CATSFRTGRDTEAFF
v_call: TRBV11-2; clone_size: many; d_call: -; j_call: TRBJ1-6; cdr3_nt: TGTGCCAGCAGCCCCGAAGCGGGGCCGAATTCACCCCTCCACTTT; cdr3_aa: CASSPEAGPNSPLHF
v_call: TRBV12-3/TRBV12-4; clone_size: many; d_call: -; j_call: TRBJ1-1; cdr3_nt: TGTGCCAGCAGTCCGAGACCAGGGAACACTGAAGCTTTCTTT; cdr3_aa: CASSPRPGNTEAFF
v_call: TRBV20-1; clone_size: -; d_call: -; j_call: TRBJ2-3; cdr3_nt: TGCAGTGCCTGGGACACAGATACGCAGTATTTT; cdr3_aa: CSAWDTDTQYF
v_call: TRBV7-2; clone_size: few; d_call: TRBD1; j_call: TRBJ1-2; cdr3_nt: TGTGCCAGCAGCTTAGAGGGGGCGGCGCAGTCAGGGGGTGGCTACACCTTC; cdr3_aa: CASSLEGAAQSGGGYTF
v_call: TRBV5-4; clone_size: few; d_call: TRBD1; j_call: TRBJ1-3; cdr3_nt: TGTGCCAGCAGCGTATGGACAGGGAGCGCCTCTGGAAACACCATATATTTT; cdr3_aa: CASSVWTGSASGNTIYF
v_call: TRBV6-1; clone_size: -; d_call: TRBD1; j_call: TRBJ1-4; cdr3_nt: TGTGCCAGCTACAGGGGTGCAACTAATGAAAAACTGTTTTTT; cdr3_aa: CASYRGATNEKLFF
v_call: TRBV3-1; clone_size: -; d_call: -; j_call: TRBJ1-5; cdr3_nt: TGTGCCAGCAGCCAACCGGACGGTACTAGCAATCAGCCCCAGCATTTT; cdr3_aa: CASSQPDGTSNQPQHF
v_call: TRBV5-1; clone_size: -; d_call: TRBD1; j_call: TRBJ2-3; cdr3_nt: TGCGCCAGCATCCAGGGGGAGTATAGCACAGATACGCAGTATTTT; cdr3_aa: CASIQGEYSTDTQYF
v_call: TRBV6-4; clone_size: -; d_call: TRBD2; j_call: TRBJ2-1; cdr3_nt: TGTGCCAGCAGTGACTCGGGTAACGGGAGGGGTGAGCAGTTCTTC; cdr3_aa: CASSDSGNGRGEQFF
v_call: TRBV9; clone_size: few; d_call: -; j_call: TRBJ2-7; cdr3_nt: TGTGCCAGCAGCGTAGGACTCCTCGGTTACGAGCAGTACTTC; cdr3_aa: CASSVGLLGYEQYF
v_call: TRBV4-3; clone_size: many; d_call: -; j_call: TRBJ2-5; cdr3_nt: TGCGCCAGCAGCCAAGGCTCGGAGACCCAGTACTTC; cdr3_aa: CASSQGSETQYF
v_call: TRBV19; clone_size: once; d_call: TRBD1; j_call: TRBJ2-7; cdr3_nt: TGTGCCAGCACTGGGACAGGGTTCTACGAGCAGTACTTC; cdr3_aa: CASTGTGFYEQYF
v_call: TRBV24-1; clone_size: many; d_call: TRBD2; j_call: TRBJ2-1; cdr3_nt: TGTGCCACCAGTGATCGCACTAGCGGCTCCTACAATGAGCAGTTCTTC; cdr3_aa: CATSDRTSGSYNEQFF
v_call: TRBV19; clone_size: -; d_call: -; j_call: TRBJ1-1; cdr3_nt: TGTGCCAGTACCCACCGGACCAATAAGAACACTGAAGCTTTCTTT; cdr3_aa: CASTHRTNKNTEAFF
v_call: TRBV7-6; clone_size: many; d_call: -; j_call: TRBJ1-2; cdr3_nt: TGTGCCAGCAGCTTGGGGCAGGCCAGGGGAGTCTATGGCTACACCTTC; cdr3_aa: CASSLGQARGVYGYTF
v_call: TRBV29-1; clone_size: many; d_call: -; j_call: TRBJ1-5; cdr3_nt: TGCAGCGTCGGGAGGGATACCAATCAGCCCCAGCATTTT; cdr3_aa: CSVGRDTNQPQHF
v_call: TRBV12-3/TRBV12-4; clone_size: few; d_call: -; j_call: TRBJ1-1; cdr3_nt: TGTGCCAGCTTGAACACTGAAGCTTTCTTT; cdr3_aa: CASLNTEAFF